These T cell receptor beta chains were read from a single sample in a study of blood T cell repertoires in COVID-19. This table comes from immunoSEQ multiplex PCR, and its TCRdb copy is limited to in-frame clones, with some not included. The sample consists of tens of thousands of clones, 80% to 90% of them appearing once. The sample consisted of peripheral blood. The receptors were sampled from a human donor with acute or convalescent COVID-19. The donor label of this sample is uncertain. Both conserved end residues are part of each CDR3. Fields, in order: D gene, J gene, clone size, V gene, CDR3 protein, CDR3 DNA. The D gene is left open where the match is weak. The size field is filled for only some rows; it gives once, few, many or a size class.

d_call: TRBD1
j_call: TRBJ2-7
clone_size: few
v_call: TRBV7-9
cdr3_aa: CASSLQGAGESHEQYF
cdr3_nt: TGTGCCAGCAGCTTACAGGGGGCGGGCGAGTCCCACGAGCAGTACTTC

d_call: NA
j_call: TRBJ1-5
clone_size: NA
v_call: TRBV30
cdr3_aa: CAWSVGHGPPIKTQHF
cdr3_nt: TGTGCCTGGAGTGTAGGACACGGGCCCCCAATCAAGACCCAGCATTTT

d_call: NA
j_call: TRBJ2-7
clone_size: NA
v_call: TRBV3-1/TRBV3-2
cdr3_aa: CASSLQVGGAPSVEQYF
cdr3_nt: TGTGCCAGCAGCTTACAAGTCGGGGGTGCCCCCTCTGTGGAGCAGTACTTC

d_call: TRBD1
j_call: TRBJ2-5
clone_size: NA
v_call: TRBV11-2
cdr3_aa: CASSQDREETQYF
cdr3_nt: TGTGCCAGCAGCCAGGACAGGGAAGAGACCCAGTACTTC

d_call: NA
j_call: TRBJ1-1
clone_size: few
v_call: TRBV6-5
cdr3_aa: CASTGQGKGTEAFF
cdr3_nt: TGTGCCAGCACAGGGCAGGGAAAGGGCACTGAAGCTTTCTTT

d_call: NA
j_call: TRBJ2-5
clone_size: NA
v_call: TRBV2
cdr3_aa: CASRDRSETQYF
cdr3_nt: TGTGCCAGCAGGGACAGATCAGAGACCCAGTACTTC

d_call: NA
j_call: TRBJ1-1
clone_size: NA
v_call: TRBV2
cdr3_aa: CASMRRSLNTEAFF
cdr3_nt: TGTGCCAGCATGCGCCGCTCGTTGAACACTGAAGCTTTCTTT

d_call: TRBD1
j_call: TRBJ2-7
clone_size: once
v_call: TRBV5-1
cdr3_aa: CASSLGGTGNSYEQYF
cdr3_nt: TGCGCCAGCAGCTTGGGGGGGACAGGGAACTCCTACGAGCAGTACTTC

d_call: NA
j_call: TRBJ1-2
clone_size: once
v_call: TRBV28
cdr3_aa: CASSSTPYENGYTF
cdr3_nt: TGTGCCAGCAGTTCAACTCCCTACGAAAATGGCTACACCTTC

d_call: TRBD2
j_call: TRBJ2-3
clone_size: NA
v_call: TRBV28
cdr3_aa: CASRTSGGPGSSTDTQYF
cdr3_nt: TGTGCCAGCAGAACAAGCGGGGGACCTGGGTCTAGCACAGATACGCAGTATTTT

d_call: TRBD2
j_call: TRBJ2-1
clone_size: NA
v_call: TRBV4-2
cdr3_aa: CASSRNPGLANSYNEQFF
cdr3_nt: TGTGCCAGCAGCCGAAATCCGGGACTAGCGAATTCCTACAATGAGCAGTTCTTC

d_call: NA
j_call: TRBJ1-3
clone_size: NA
v_call: TRBV2
cdr3_aa: CASREDGGISGNTIYF
cdr3_nt: TGTGCCAGCAGGGAGGACGGAGGAATCTCTGGAAACACCATATATTTT

d_call: NA
j_call: TRBJ1-2
clone_size: NA
v_call: TRBV28
cdr3_aa: CASTRGGGYTF
cdr3_nt: TGTGCCAGCACTAGAGGGGGAGGCTACACCTTC

d_call: NA
j_call: TRBJ1-4
clone_size: NA
v_call: TRBV5-1
cdr3_aa: CASSLGVRGNEKLFF
cdr3_nt: TGCGCCAGCAGCTTGGGGGTCAGGGGTAATGAAAAACTGTTTTTT

d_call: NA
j_call: TRBJ2-3
clone_size: NA
v_call: TRBV9
cdr3_aa: CASKDTSSTDTQYF
cdr3_nt: TGTGCCAGTAAAGACACATCTAGCACAGATACGCAGTATTTT

d_call: NA
j_call: TRBJ1-2
clone_size: NA
v_call: TRBV27
cdr3_aa: CASSHREDPGGGYTF
cdr3_nt: TGTGCCAGCAGTCACCGGGAGGACCCTGGCGGGGGCTACACCTTC

d_call: NA
j_call: TRBJ2-1
clone_size: NA
v_call: TRBV4-2
cdr3_aa: CASSQDPGLFNEQFF
cdr3_nt: TGTGCCAGCAGCCAAGACCCCGGACTATTCAATGAGCAGTTCTTC

d_call: NA
j_call: TRBJ2-3
clone_size: NA
v_call: TRBV7-9
cdr3_aa: CASRRGAGRTDTQYF
cdr3_nt: TGTGCCAGCAGACGCGGGGCAGGGAGGACAGATACGCAGTATTTT

d_call: TRBD1
j_call: TRBJ2-3
clone_size: NA
v_call: TRBV6-5
cdr3_aa: CASSLLGQDTDTQYF
cdr3_nt: TGTGCCAGCAGTCTACTTGGACAGGACACAGATACGCAGTATTTT

d_call: NA
j_call: TRBJ1-5
clone_size: NA
v_call: TRBV19
cdr3_aa: CASSIAYSNQPQHF
cdr3_nt: TGTGCCAGTAGTATCGCGTATAGCAATCAGCCCCAGCATTTT

d_call: NA
j_call: TRBJ2-7
clone_size: once
v_call: TRBV7-2
cdr3_aa: CASSFTGSSFSSYEQYF
cdr3_nt: TGTGCCAGCAGCTTTACCGGGAGTTCGTTTAGCTCCTACGAGCAGTACTTC

d_call: TRBD1
j_call: TRBJ1-5
clone_size: NA
v_call: TRBV5-1
cdr3_aa: CASSLEGGKNQPQHF
cdr3_nt: TGCGCCAGCAGCTTAGAAGGGGGCAAGAATCAGCCCCAGCATTTT

d_call: TRBD2
j_call: TRBJ2-3
clone_size: NA
v_call: TRBV19
cdr3_aa: CASTSWGGDTQYF
cdr3_nt: TGTGCCAGTACCTCATGGGGGGGAGATACGCAGTATTTT

d_call: NA
j_call: TRBJ2-7
clone_size: NA
v_call: TRBV27
cdr3_aa: CASSPRGVYEQYF
cdr3_nt: TGTGCCAGCAGTCCCCGGGGTGTTTACGAGCAGTACTTC

d_call: NA
j_call: TRBJ2-7
clone_size: NA
v_call: TRBV5-4
cdr3_aa: CASSPGDYEQYF
cdr3_nt: TGTGCCAGCAGCCCGGGGGACTACGAGCAGTACTTC

d_call: TRBD1
j_call: TRBJ2-3
clone_size: once
v_call: TRBV18
cdr3_aa: CASSRGQGALTDTQYF
cdr3_nt: TGTGCCAGCTCACGGGGACAGGGGGCCCTCACAGATACGCAGTATTTT

d_call: TRBD2
j_call: TRBJ2-3
clone_size: NA
v_call: TRBV5-6
cdr3_aa: CASSVEGRGVTNTQYF
cdr3_nt: TGTGCCAGCAGCGTCGAGGGGCGGGGGGTCACGAATACGCAGTATTTT

d_call: NA
j_call: TRBJ2-1
clone_size: NA
v_call: TRBV7-9
cdr3_aa: CASSLAAYNEQFF
cdr3_nt: TGTGCCAGCAGCTTAGCCGCCTACAATGAGCAGTTCTTC

d_call: TRBD1
j_call: TRBJ1-3
clone_size: NA
v_call: TRBV5-8
cdr3_aa: CADRGRAGNTIYF
cdr3_nt: TGTGCCGACAGGGGTAGAGCTGGAAACACCATATATTTT

d_call: TRBD2
j_call: TRBJ2-5
clone_size: NA
v_call: TRBV7-9
cdr3_aa: CASSPSYLLAGGETQYF
cdr3_nt: TGTGCCAGCAGCCCCTCCTACCTACTAGCGGGGGGTGAGACCCAGTACTTC

d_call: NA
j_call: TRBJ1-1
clone_size: NA
v_call: TRBV29-1
cdr3_aa: CSARGGGPYTNTEAFF
cdr3_nt: TGCAGCGCCCGGGGAGGGGGGCCCTATACAAACACTGAAGCTTTCTTT

d_call: TRBD1
j_call: TRBJ2-2
clone_size: NA
v_call: TRBV9
cdr3_aa: CASRPGQSTGELFF
cdr3_nt: TGTGCCAGTCGCCCGGGACAGTCCACCGGGGAGCTGTTTTTT

d_call: TRBD1
j_call: TRBJ1-2
clone_size: NA
v_call: TRBV4-3
cdr3_aa: CASSQLRDRVGYTF
cdr3_nt: TGCGCCAGCAGCCAGCTCCGGGACAGAGTTGGCTACACCTTC

d_call: NA
j_call: TRBJ1-1
clone_size: NA
v_call: TRBV18
cdr3_aa: CASSPLTVYTEAFF
cdr3_nt: TGTGCCAGCTCACCATTGACAGTTTACACTGAAGCTTTCTTT

d_call: TRBD1
j_call: TRBJ1-5
clone_size: once
v_call: TRBV5-1
cdr3_aa: CASSLGQGDQPQHF
cdr3_nt: TGCGCCAGCAGCTTAGGACAGGGGGATCAGCCCCAGCATTTT

d_call: NA
j_call: TRBJ2-7
clone_size: NA
v_call: TRBV6-2/TRBV6-3
cdr3_aa: CASSLQGIFYEQYF
cdr3_nt: TGTGCCAGCAGTTTACAGGGCATCTTCTACGAGCAGTACTTC

d_call: TRBD1
j_call: TRBJ1-2
clone_size: NA
v_call: TRBV6-5
cdr3_aa: CASSSTDREGGYTF
cdr3_nt: TGTGCCAGCAGTTCAACTGACAGGGAAGGGGGCTACACCTTC

d_call: TRBD1
j_call: TRBJ2-7
clone_size: once
v_call: TRBV5-1
cdr3_aa: CASSLNTGGHEQYF
cdr3_nt: TGCGCCAGCAGCTTGAACACAGGGGGACACGAGCAGTACTTC

d_call: TRBD1
j_call: TRBJ1-4
clone_size: NA
v_call: TRBV23-1
cdr3_aa: CARLGTANEKLFF
cdr3_nt: TGCGCCAGGTTGGGGACAGCTAATGAAAAACTGTTTTTT

d_call: NA
j_call: TRBJ1-1
clone_size: NA
v_call: TRBV10-2
cdr3_aa: CASRSWTVAANTEAFF
cdr3_nt: TGCGCCAGCAGGAGCTGGACAGTGGCCGCGAACACTGAAGCTTTCTTT